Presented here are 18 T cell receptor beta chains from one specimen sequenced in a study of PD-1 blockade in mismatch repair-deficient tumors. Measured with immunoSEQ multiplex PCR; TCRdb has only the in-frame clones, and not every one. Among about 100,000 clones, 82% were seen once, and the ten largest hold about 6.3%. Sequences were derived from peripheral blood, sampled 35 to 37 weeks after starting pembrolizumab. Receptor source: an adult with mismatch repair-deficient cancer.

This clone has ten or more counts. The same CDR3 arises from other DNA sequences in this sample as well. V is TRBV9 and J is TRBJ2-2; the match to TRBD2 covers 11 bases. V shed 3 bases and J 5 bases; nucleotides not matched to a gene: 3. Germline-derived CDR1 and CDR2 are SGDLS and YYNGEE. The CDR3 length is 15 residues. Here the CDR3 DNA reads TGTGCCAGCAGCGCCTGGACTAGCGGGACCGGGGAGCTGTTTTTT. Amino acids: CASSAWTSGTGELFF.

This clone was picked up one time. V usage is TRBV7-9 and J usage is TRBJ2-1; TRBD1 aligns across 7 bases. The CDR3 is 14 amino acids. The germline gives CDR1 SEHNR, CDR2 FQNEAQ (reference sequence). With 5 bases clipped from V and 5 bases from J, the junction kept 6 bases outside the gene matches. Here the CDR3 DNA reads TGTGCCAGCAGCATCCGGGACAGAAACAATGAGCAGTTCTTC. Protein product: CASSIRDRNNEQFF.

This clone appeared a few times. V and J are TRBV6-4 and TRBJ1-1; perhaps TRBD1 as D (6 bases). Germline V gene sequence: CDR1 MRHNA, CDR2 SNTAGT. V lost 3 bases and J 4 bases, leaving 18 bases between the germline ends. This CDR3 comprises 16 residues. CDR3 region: CASSERGGQIPTEAFF. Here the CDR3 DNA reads TGTGCCAGCAGTGAACGGGGGGGGCAGATCCCCACTGAAGCTTTCTTT.

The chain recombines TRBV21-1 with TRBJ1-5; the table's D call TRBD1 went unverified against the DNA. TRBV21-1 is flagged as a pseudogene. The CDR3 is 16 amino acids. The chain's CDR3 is CASSKGRGRDPQPQHF. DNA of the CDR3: TGTGCCAGCAGCAAAGGGAGGGGGCGTGACCCTCAGCCCCAGCATTTT.

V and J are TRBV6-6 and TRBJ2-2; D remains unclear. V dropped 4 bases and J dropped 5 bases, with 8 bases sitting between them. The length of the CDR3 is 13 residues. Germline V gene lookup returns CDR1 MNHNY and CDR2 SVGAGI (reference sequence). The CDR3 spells CASSSEWTGELFF. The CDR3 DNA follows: TGTGCCAGCAGTTCAGAGTGGACCGGGGAGCTGTTTTTT.

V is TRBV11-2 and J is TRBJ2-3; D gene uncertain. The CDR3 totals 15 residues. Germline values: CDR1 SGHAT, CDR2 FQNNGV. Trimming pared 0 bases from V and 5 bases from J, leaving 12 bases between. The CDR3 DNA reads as TGTGCCAGCAGCTTAGAGCTCGCGGAGATAGATACGCAGTATTTT. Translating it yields CASSLELAEIDTQYF.

CDR3 sequence: CASTTGLNQPQHF. The CDR3 DNA reads TGTGCCAGCACTACAGGGTTAAATCAGCCCCAGCATTTT. J is TRBJ1-5 and V is TRBV2; D perhaps matches TRBD1 (6 bases). Deletions cut 7 bases from V and 4 bases from J, with 11 bases between. This CDR3 is 13 amino acids long. Germline loops: CDR1 SNHLY, CDR2 FYNNEI.

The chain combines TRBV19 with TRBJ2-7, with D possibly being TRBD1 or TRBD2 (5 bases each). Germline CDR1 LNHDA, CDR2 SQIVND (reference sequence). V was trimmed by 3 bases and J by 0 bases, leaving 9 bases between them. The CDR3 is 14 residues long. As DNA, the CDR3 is TGTGCCAGTAGTATCGGGGACCTCTCCTACGAGCAGTACTTC. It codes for CASSIGDLSYEQYF.

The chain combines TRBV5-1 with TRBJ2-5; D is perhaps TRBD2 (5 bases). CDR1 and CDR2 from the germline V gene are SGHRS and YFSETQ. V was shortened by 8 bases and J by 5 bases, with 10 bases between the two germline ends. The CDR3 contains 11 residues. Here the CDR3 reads CASAGKETQYF. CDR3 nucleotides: TGCGCCAGTGCGGGCAAGGAGACCCAGTACTTC.

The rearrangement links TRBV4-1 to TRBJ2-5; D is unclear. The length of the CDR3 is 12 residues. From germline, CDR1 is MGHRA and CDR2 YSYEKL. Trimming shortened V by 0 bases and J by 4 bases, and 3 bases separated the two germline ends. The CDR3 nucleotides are TGCGCCAGCAGCCAAGATACAGAGACCCAGTACTTC. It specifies CASSQDTETQYF.

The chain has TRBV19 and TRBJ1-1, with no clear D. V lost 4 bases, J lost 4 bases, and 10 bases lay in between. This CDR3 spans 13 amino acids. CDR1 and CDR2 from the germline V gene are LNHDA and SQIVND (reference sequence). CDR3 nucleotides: TGTGCCAGTAGTACACAGCCGTCCACTGAAGCTTTCTTT. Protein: CASSTQPSTEAFF.

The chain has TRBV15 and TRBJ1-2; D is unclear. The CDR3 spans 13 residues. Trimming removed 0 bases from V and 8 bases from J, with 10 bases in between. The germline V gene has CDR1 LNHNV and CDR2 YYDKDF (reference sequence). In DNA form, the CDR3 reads TGTGCCACCAGCAGAGACACACGAGGGGGCTACACCTTC. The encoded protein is CATSRDTRGGYTF.

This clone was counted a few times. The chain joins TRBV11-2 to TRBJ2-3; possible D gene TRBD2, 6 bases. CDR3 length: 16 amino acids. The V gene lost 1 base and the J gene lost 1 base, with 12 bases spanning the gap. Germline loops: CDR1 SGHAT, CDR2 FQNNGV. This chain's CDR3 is CASSLGGRRGTDTQYF. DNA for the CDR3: TGTGCCAGCAGCTTAGGGGGACGGAGGGGCACAGATACGCAGTATTTT.

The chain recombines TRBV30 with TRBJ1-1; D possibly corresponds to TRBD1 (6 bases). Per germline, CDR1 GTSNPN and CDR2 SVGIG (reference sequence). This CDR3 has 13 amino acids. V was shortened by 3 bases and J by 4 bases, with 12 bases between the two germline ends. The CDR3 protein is CAWRRGQTTEAFF. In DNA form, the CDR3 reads TGTGCCTGGAGGAGAGGACAGACCACTGAAGCTTTCTTT.

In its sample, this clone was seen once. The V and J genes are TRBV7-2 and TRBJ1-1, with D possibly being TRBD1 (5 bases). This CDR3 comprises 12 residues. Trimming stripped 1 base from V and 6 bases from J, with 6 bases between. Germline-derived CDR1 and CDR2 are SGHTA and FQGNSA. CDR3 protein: CASSLVGPEAFF. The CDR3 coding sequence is TGTGCCAGCAGCTTAGTGGGGCCTGAAGCTTTCTTT.

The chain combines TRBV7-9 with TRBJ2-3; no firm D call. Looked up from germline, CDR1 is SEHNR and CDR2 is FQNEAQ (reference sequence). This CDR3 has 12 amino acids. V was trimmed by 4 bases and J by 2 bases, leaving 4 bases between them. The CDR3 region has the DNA TGTGCCAGCAGCTCTACCACAGATACGCAGTATTTT. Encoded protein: CASSSTTDTQYF.

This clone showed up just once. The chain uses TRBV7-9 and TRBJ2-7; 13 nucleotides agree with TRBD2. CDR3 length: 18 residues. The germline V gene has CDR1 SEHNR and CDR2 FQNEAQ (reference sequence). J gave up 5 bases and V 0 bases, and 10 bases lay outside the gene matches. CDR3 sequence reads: CASSLAQGLAGVPHEQYF. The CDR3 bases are TGTGCCAGCAGCTTAGCGCAAGGACTAGCGGGAGTTCCCCACGAGCAGTACTTC. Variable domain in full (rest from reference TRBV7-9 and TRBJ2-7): DTGVSQNPRHKITKRGQNVTFRCDPISEHNRLYWYRQTLGQGPEFLTYFQNEAQLEKSRLLSDRFSAERPKGSFSTLEIQRTEQGDSAMYLCASSLAQGLAGVPHEQYFGPGTRLTVT.

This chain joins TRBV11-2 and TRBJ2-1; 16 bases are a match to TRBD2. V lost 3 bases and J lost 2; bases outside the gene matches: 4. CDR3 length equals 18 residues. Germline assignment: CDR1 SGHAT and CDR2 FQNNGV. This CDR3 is CASSFGTSGRVAYNEQFF. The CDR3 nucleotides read TGTGCCAGCAGCTTCGGGACTAGCGGGAGGGTTGCCTACAATGAGCAGTTCTTC.